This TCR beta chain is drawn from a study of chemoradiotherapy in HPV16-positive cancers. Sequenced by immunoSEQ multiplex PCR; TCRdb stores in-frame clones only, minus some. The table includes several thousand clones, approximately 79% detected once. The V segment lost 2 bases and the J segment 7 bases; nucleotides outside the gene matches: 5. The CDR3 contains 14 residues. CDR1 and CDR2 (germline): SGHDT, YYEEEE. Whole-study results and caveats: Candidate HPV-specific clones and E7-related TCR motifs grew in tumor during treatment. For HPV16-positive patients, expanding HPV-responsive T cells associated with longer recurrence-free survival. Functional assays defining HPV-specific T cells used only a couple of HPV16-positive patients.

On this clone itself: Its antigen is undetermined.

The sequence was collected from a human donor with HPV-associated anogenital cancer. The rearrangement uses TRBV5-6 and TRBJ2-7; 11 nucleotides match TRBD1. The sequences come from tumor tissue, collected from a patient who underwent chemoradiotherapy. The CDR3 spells CASSFGQGAREQYF. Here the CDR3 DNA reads TGTGCCAGCAGCTTCGGACAGGGGGCTAGGGAGCAGTACTTC.